This T cell receptor (beta chain) was retrieved from a study of patients and donors after allogeneic stem cell transplantation. TCRdb reprocessed the RT-PCR reads via MiXCR and lists one record per CDR3 protein. The sample lists 200,000 to 250,000 distinct CDR3 sequences; roughly 13% were seen once. This clonotype was counted only a few times. This CDR3 comprises 16 residues. J was trimmed by 4 bases and V by 0 bases; bases with no gene match: 3. Germline CDR1 and CDR2: MGHRA and YSYEKL. This chain uses TRBV4-1 with TRBJ2-5, with 12 positions matching TRBD2. This TCR was sampled from a human donor who was either an allogeneic HSCT recipient or a stem cell or donor lymphocyte infusion donor (not recorded which). It is not recorded whose cells these are; they may come from a transplant donor. The source material was blood, either unsorted or a sorted T cell fraction (not recorded which). The CDR3: CASSQELAGGRETQYF. CDR3 coding DNA: TGCGCCAGCAGCCAAGAACTAGCGGGGGGACGAGAGACCCAGTACTTC.